The clone carrying this T cell receptor (beta chain) was counted ten times or more. Its antigen is as yet unknown. Germline V gene lookup returns CDR1 SNHLY and CDR2 FYNNEI. CDR3 length: 13 amino acids. Trimming took 7 bases from V and 2 from J, leaving 11 bases between them. This specimen belongs to a study of regulatory T cells in long-lasting Graves disease. Study outcomes and limitations: The study found persistent patients shared more public clonotypes (around 2,500) than new patients (nearly 1,000). Among samples with persistent disease, TRBV28, TRBJ1-2 and TRBJ2-5 were favored.

For TCR beta, libraries came from iRepertoire HTBI primers and Arm-PCR of CDR3 regions. MiXCR, run by TCRdb on the multiplex PCR reads, gives a single entry per CDR3 protein. The sample yields 400,000 to 650,000 distinct CDR3 sequences, 15% to 20% seen once. Documented time point: newly diagnosed GD, antithyroid drugs for less than 3 months. TCR sequences were obtained from RNA taken from PBMCs. Investigators report Graves' disease was diagnosed under American Thyroid Association guidelines. The same data also contributed to another study, on T cells in Graves' hyperthyroidism and ophthalmopathy. As that report states: The HTBI primer set drove a first-round RT-PCR of the TCR CDR3.

V usage is TRBV2 and J usage is TRBJ1-1; D gene ambiguous. This material consisted of peripheral blood mononuclear cells (PBMCs), taken at new diagnosis, from a patient treated with antithyroid drugs. This sequence was found in a middle-aged woman with Graves disease. The CDR3 nucleotides are TGTGCCAGCAAGCGCGGAGTAAACACTGAAGCTTTCTTT. The encoded protein is CASKRGVNTEAFF.